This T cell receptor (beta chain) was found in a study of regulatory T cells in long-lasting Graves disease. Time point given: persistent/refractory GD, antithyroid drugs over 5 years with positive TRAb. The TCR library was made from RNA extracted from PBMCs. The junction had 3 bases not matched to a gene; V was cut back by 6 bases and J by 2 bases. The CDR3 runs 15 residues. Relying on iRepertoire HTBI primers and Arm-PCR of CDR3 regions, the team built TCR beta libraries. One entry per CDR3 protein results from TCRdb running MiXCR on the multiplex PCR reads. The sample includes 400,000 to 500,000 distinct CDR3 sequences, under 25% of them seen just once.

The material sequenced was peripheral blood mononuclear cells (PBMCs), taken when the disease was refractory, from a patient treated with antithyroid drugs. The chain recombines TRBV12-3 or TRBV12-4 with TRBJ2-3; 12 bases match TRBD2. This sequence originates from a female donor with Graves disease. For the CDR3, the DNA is TGTGCCAGCAGCTGGACTAGCGGGGACACAGATACGCAGTATTTT. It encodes CASSWTSGDTDTQYF.